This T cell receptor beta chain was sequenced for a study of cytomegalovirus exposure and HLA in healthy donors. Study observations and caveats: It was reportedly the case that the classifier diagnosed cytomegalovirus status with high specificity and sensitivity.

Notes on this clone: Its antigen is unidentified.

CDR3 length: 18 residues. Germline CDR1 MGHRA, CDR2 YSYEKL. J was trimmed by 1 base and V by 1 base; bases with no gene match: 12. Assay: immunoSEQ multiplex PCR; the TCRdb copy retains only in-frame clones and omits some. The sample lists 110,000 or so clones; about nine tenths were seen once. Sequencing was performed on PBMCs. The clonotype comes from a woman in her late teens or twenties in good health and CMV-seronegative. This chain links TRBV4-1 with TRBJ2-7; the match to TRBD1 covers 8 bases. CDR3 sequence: CASSQVEAGGYRSYEQYF. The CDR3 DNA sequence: TGCGCCAGCAGCCAAGTAGAGGCAGGGGGCTATCGGTCCTACGAGCAGTACTTC.